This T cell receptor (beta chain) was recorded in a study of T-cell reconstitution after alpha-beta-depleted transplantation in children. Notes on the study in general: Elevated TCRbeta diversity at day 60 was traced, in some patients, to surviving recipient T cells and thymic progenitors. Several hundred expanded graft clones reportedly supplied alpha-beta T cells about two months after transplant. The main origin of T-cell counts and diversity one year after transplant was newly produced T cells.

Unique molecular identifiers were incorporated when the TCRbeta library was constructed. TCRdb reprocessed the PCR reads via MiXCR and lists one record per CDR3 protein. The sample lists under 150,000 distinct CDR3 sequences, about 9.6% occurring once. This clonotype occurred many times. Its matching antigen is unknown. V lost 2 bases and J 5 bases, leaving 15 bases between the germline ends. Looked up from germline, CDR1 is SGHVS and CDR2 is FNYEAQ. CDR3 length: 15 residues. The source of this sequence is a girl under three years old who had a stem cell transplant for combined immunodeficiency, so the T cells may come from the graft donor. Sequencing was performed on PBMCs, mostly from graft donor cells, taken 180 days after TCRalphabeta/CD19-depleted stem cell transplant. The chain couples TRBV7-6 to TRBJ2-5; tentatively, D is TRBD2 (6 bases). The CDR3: CASSLPTVGGETQYF. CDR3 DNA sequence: TGTGCCAGCAGCTTACCGACAGTTGGGGGGGAGACCCAGTACTTC. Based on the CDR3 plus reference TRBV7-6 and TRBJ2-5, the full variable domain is GAGVSQSPRYKVTKRGQDVALRCDPISGHVSLYWYRQALGQGPEFLTYFNYEAQQDKSGLPNDRFSAERPEGSISTLTIQRTEQRDSAMYRCASSLPTVGGETQYFGPGTRLLVL.